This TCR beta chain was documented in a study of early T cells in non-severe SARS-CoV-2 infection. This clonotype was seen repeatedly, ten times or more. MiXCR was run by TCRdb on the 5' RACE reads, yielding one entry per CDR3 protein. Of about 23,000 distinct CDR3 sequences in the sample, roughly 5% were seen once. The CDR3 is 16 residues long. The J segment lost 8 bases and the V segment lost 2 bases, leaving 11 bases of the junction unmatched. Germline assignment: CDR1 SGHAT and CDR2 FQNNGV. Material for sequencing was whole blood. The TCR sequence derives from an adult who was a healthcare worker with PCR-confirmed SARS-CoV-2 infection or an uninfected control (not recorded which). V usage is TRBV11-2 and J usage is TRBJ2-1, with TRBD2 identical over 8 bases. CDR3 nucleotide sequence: TGTGCCAGCAGCTTAACCGGACTAGTCGGGAGGGATGAGCAGTTCTTC. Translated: CASSLTGLVGRDEQFF. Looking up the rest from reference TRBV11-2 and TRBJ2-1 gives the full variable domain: EAGVAQSPRYKIIEKRQSVAFWCNPISGHATLYWYQQILGQGPKLLIQFQNNGVVDDSQLPKDRFSAERLKGVDSTLKIQPAKLEDSAVYLCASSLTGLVGRDEQFFGPGTRLTVL.